This entry features one T cell receptor (beta chain) sequence. Its binding antigen is unknown. No clone much larger than this one lies a single base away; base qualities are absent. The cohort comprised 710 or so healthy bone marrow donors. At the time of sampling, all cohort members were nominally healthy, though unrecorded immune exposures were likely present. The donor was CMV seronegative and was included in the group of 352 seronegative cohort members. Every donor gave a peripheral blood sample, and the peripheral blood mononuclear cells from that sample were used for TCR beta sequencing. Genomic DNA was extracted from the blood cell samples with the Qiagen DNeasy Blood Extraction Kit. This specimen belongs to a study of cytomegalovirus exposure and HLA in healthy donors (dated by TCRdb to about 2017). At the level of the whole study: An earlier analysis of some 600 of the donors reported about 260 Gb of sequence data and 117 million unique TCR beta sequences obtained from approximately 180 million T cells. Approximately 300 gigabases of sequencing data and roughly 81 million unique TCR sequences made up an early release that covered several hundred HLA-typed donors. The study aimed to test whether cataloging public T cell receptors could reveal signatures of past pathogen exposure. In an earlier analysis of roughly 600 of the donors, high-throughput TCR beta sequencing was used to judge whether each TCR beta V gene segment behaved as functional or pseudogenic. Both class I and class II loci were covered by HLA typing, at four-digit resolution. Because of strong linkage in the cohort, a handful of DR-DQ haplotypes were treated as single units for association and clustering. All discovery cohort repertoires had been generated on a single sequencing platform. Among 300 to 500 genotyped donors of the cohort, an average of approximately 240,000 unique TCR beta nucleotide sequences was sequenced per donor, of which roughly 17% were non-productive. A separate validation cohort of 90 to 150 different subjects was used in addition to the 666-subject first cohort. Rather than using new phenotypic data, the later analysis identified candidate immune exposures from TCR beta sequences and from how often those sequences occurred across donors. In a later genetic analysis, genome-wide SNP genotypes for about 65% of the roughly 700 donors were used, and that subset was treated as a discovery cohort. The number of donors typed differed by locus, with about 629-640 for A, B, C, DRB1 and DQB1, 522 for DQA1, over 600 for DPA1, and roughly 450 for DPB1. Of the 300 to 500 genotyped donors, less than 85% were placed in the genetic ancestry cluster associated with self-reported Caucasian donors. Using immunosequencing, the study profiled T cell repertoires from fewer than 700 subjects and related those repertoires to cytomegalovirus serostatus. To predict cytomegalovirus infection status, the study combined high-throughput TCR immunosequencing, statistical association of individual TCRs with disease status, and machine learning. Donor age, sex, ethnicity and CMV serostatus were compiled together with the repertoire data. In a later analysis, previously published TCR beta repertoires from roughly 710 donors were re-analyzed and high-resolution HLA genotyping was added so that TCR occurrence patterns could be studied. Broader findings and caveats from the paper: In an earlier analysis of around 600 of the donors, most TCR beta V segments were observed in productive rearrangements about 87% or about 30% of the time, broadly matching IMGT annotations. Roughly 17 rarely observed V segments, including chromosome 9 orphons, were excluded from the earlier analysis of about 500 of the donors because counts were too low. It was suggested by the authors that the approach could potentially be generalized to other disease states and immunological phenotypes. Because the 87-base-pair reads could not distinguish some IMGT-functional V segments, including TRBV6-2 and TRBV6-3, those segments were excluded. Assigning TCR associations to individual alleles was difficult when HLA alleles, especially DR and DQ, strongly co-occurred. Most TCR sequences were observed very rarely across donors, whereas some public TCRs were present in many individuals. In a later analysis, the rate of TCR association differed among HLA loci, with DRB1 alleles having the most associated TCRs and HLA-C alleles having the fewest. A later analysis associated about 16,000 TCR beta sequences with specific HLA alleles at a false discovery rate of 0.05. This cohort had only TCR beta chains sequenced, and the lack of alpha or paired-chain data limited which features could be detected. The study gave a list of about 160 TCR beta chains associated with cytomegalovirus. Linkage disequilibrium might explain the correlated functional status among segregating V segments, but an unknown experimental factor could not be excluded. According to a later genetic analysis, donors in an Asian-associated ancestry cluster had fewer N-insertions in productive TCRs than the approximately 710-donor mean. Because HLA typing was missing for some donors at each locus, association tests included only the typed subset. Compared with equally common non-associated chains, HLA-associated TCR beta chains in a later analysis were more clonally expanded and had lower generation probabilities. In both the original and validation cohorts, the classifier was reported to diagnose cytomegalovirus status with high specificity and sensitivity. V-gene and J-gene trimming of TCR beta chains was associated with a missense DCLRE1C variant in a later genetic analysis, and the association was replicated in an independent cohort. The sequencing pipeline was judged likely to have produced a cluster of highly shared sequence variants as a technical artifact. In a later analysis, several top co-occurrence clusters were reported to appear linked to parvovirus B19, influenza, CMV and Epstein-Barr virus. In a later analysis, most CMV-associated TCR beta chains were found to appear HLA-restricted, with HLA associations seemingly driven largely by CMV exposure. The only immune exposure information available for the cohort was CMV serostatus. A further reported finding was that TCR beta sequences accurately predicted the HLA-A and HLA-B alleles for most subjects in the first cohort. A few of the identified cytomegalovirus-associated TCR beta chains were confirmed in vitro to be specific for cytomegalovirus antigens. The presence/absence analyses assumed that sequencing depth was roughly uniform across donors, and that assumption may not be true.

The CDR3 starts with the cysteine, ends with the phenylalanine, and has 15 residues. Of the read, only the CDR3 DNA is kept; its 45 bases are in frame from base 1. Taken from the germline V gene, the CDR1 and CDR2 loops are SGHRS and YFSETQ. V is clipped by 4 bases and J by 0 bases, and the sequence between their germline boundaries is 12 bases long. Receptor libraries were prepared by the immunoSEQ multiplex PCR assay. For the multiplex PCR, a mixture combining 60 forward primers for TCR Vbeta segments and 13 reverse primers for TCR Jbeta segments was used. The CDR3 region of rearranged TCR beta genes was amplified from genomic DNA with a multiplex PCR assay. The amplified TCR beta libraries were sequenced on the Illumina HiSeq System as 87-base-pair reads. Regarding the original processing steps: In a later analysis, some 80 million unique TCR beta chains were counted across the 650 to 700 repertoires, and roughly 9.9 million of these chains were shared by at least two donors. Raw reads were error-corrected and collapsed into unique sequences with a nearest-neighbor algorithm that merged closely related sequences to remove PCR and sequencing errors. V, D and J gene segments were assigned by aligning CDR3 sequences to IMGT reference sequences. For a sequence to be retained, at least a six-nucleotide match to both a V gene segment and a J gene segment was required. Rearrangements were called productive when the CDR3 lacked stop codons and stayed in frame with V and J; all others were non-productive. CDR3 was defined by IMGT convention, running from the second conserved V-encoded cysteine to the conserved J-encoded phenylalanine. The earlier analysis of roughly 590 of the donors excluded sequences that lacked an unambiguous match to a single V gene segment. In an earlier analysis of more than 500 of the donors, a V segment was called functional when productive rearrangements were above 56.7%, and segregating when the standard deviation between donors exceeded 5%. A statistical classification framework was developed to diagnose cytomegalovirus status using the catalog of TCR beta chain sequences. In a later analysis, TCR nucleotide sequences were compared against IMGT/GENE-DB human TR gene sequences so that V and J genes could be assigned. The TCRdist pipeline was used in a later analysis to assign CDR3 sequences and most-parsimonious VDJ recombination scenarios. In a later analysis, each TCR beta chain was defined by its CDR3 amino acid sequence together with its V-gene family, and reads lacking a unique V-gene family were excluded. As a way to deal with suspected cross-contamination and a sequencing artifact, a later analysis dropped 500 to 700 nucleotide sequences that were highly shared and had low generation probability. In a later analysis, a clonal expansion index was calculated for each public chain from normalized within-repertoire ranks of inferred template counts. Generation probabilities in a later analysis came from a VDJ recombination model fitted to out-of-frame rearrangements, and those results were checked against IGoR. In a later analysis, TCR-TCR, TCR-HLA and TCR-CMV co-occurrence was scored with hypergeometric tests, and a repertoire-size bias correction was applied to TCR pairs. In a later analysis, false discovery rates were estimated by permuting HLA or CMV assignments 20 times. In a later analysis, co-occurring TCRs were grouped with DBSCAN, and TCRdist sequence similarity was added when clustering was performed within HLA-allele-positive subsets. Repertoires with fewer than 30,000 or more than 120,000 public chains were left out of co-occurrence clustering, as were about 5 repertoires with anomalous nucleotide sharing. Held by TCRdb, this immuneACCESS table contains in-frame sequences only and omits some clones. Under half of the omission traces to an unresolved V gene where checked; the cause of the rest is unknown. D and trimming come from the DNA, and the V and J calls and clone size come from that table. The sample table holds 150,000 to 200,000 clones, of which 60% to 85% were seen once. The biggest ten clones account for more than 1.1% of the sample.

This receptor was identified in a woman aged 25 to 39 in good health and CMV-seronegative. The sequence links TRBV5-1 to TRBJ2-3; D gene: possibly TRBD2, on 6 matching bases. Sequencing was performed on PBMCs. The DNA sequence is TGCGCCAGCAGCCCGGGGGAGCGGAGCACAGATACGCAGTATTTT. This yields the protein CASSPGERSTDTQYF.